This TCR beta chain was profiled in a study of blood T cell repertoires in COVID-19. Whole-study context: Sources were T cells, B-cell-depleted T cells, or PBMCs; the material itself was cDNA or gDNA.

The method was immunoSEQ multiplex PCR; TCRdb's version includes in-frame clones alone and lacks a portion of them. The sample has about 260,000 clones; 75% to 90% are singletons. Germline values: CDR1 SNHLY, CDR2 FYNNEI. The CDR3 loop spans 18 amino acids. Trimming pared 0 bases from V and 0 bases from J, leaving 16 bases between. The receptor comes from a man aged 30-40 years with active or convalescent COVID-19. The sequenced sample was peripheral blood. The V gene is TRBV2, the J gene TRBJ2-3; D is possibly TRBD2 (5 bases). CDR3: CASSEALLGSVSTDTQYF. CDR3 coding DNA: TGTGCCAGCAGTGAAGCGCTTCTAGGGAGTGTTAGCACAGATACGCAGTATTTT.